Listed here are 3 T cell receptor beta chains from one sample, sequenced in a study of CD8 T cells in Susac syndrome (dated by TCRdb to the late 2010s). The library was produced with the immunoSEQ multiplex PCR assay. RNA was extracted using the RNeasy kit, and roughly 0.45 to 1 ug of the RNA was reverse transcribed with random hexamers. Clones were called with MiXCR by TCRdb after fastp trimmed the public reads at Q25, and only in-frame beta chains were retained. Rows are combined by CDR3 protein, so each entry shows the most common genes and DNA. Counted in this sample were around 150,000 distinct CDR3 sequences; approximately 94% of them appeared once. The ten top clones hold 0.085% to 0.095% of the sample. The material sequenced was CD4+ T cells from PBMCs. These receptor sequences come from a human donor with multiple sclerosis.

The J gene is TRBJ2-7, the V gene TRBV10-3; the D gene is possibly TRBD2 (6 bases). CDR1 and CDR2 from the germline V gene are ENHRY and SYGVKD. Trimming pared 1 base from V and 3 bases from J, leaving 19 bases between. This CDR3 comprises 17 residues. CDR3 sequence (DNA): TGTGCCATCAGTGAGTTCTTCGGGGGTAGACTAGACTACGAGCAGTACTTC. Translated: CAISEFFGGRLDYEQYF.

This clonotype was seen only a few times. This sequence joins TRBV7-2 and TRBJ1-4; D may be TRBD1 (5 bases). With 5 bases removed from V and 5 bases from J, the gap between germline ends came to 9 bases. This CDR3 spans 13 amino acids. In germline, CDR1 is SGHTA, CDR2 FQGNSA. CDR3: CASSQGLNEKLFF. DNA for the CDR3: TGTGCCAGCAGCCAGGGACTAAATGAAAAACTGTTTTTT.

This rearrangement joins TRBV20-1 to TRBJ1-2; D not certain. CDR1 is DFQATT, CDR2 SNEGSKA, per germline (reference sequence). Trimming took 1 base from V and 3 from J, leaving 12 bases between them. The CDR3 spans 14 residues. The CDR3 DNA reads TGCAGTGCTAGAGGGCCTATAGCCGACTATGGCTACACCTTC. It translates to CSARGPIADYGYTF.